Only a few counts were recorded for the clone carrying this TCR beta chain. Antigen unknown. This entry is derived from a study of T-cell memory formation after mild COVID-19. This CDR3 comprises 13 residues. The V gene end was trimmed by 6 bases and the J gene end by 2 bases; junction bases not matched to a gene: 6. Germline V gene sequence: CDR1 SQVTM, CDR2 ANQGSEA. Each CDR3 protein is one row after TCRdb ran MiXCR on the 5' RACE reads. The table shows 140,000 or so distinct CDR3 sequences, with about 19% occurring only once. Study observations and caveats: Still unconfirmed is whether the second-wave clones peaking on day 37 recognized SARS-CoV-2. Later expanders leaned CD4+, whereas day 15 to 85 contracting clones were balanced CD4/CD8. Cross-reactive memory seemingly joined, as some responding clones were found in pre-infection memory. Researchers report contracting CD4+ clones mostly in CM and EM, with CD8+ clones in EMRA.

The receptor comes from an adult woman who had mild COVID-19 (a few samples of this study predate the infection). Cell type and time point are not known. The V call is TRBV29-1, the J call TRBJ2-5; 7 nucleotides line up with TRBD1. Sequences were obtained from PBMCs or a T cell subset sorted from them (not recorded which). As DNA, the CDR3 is TGCAGCGTGGAACAGGGGTGGCAAGAGACCCAGTACTTC. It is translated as CSVEQGWQETQYF.